The TCR beta chain under discussion was sequenced for a study of blood T cell repertoires in COVID-19. Turning to the study itself: The origin of the acute and convalescent COVID-19 samples was the United States, Italy and Spain.

This clone has only one observation. The germline V and J ends were trimmed by 6 bases and 2 bases, with 12 bases remaining between them. CDR3 length equals 14 residues. CDR1 is MNHEY and CDR2 is SVGAGI in the germline V gene. As originally analysed: Reference gene primers were amplified, and this amplification served to estimate nucleated cell counts. Method: immunoSEQ multiplex PCR; TCRdb's copy keeps in-frame clones and lacks some. The V and J calls and clone size were taken over from that table, and D and trimming were inferred from the DNA. This table holds 150,000 to 200,000 clones, around 80% found once. Seattle cases were enrolled at active infection and followed longitudinally.

The sample taken for sequencing was peripheral blood. The chain links TRBV6-5 to TRBJ2-3, with TRBD1 as a possible D gene (6 bases). The receptor was derived from a woman older than 75 with COVID-19, enrolled during active disease. This chain's CDR3 is CASRHRDHTDTQYF. The CDR3 DNA follows: TGTGCCAGCAGACACAGGGACCACACAGATACGCAGTATTTT.